A single sample gave rise to the 20 T cell receptor beta chains below, sequenced in a study of cytomegalovirus exposure and HLA in healthy donors. Assay used: immunoSEQ multiplex PCR; TCRdb lists only in-frame clones, some missing. Of 250,000 to 400,000 clones listed, around 90% are singletons. Sequencing used PBMCs. Receptor source: a young man in good health and CMV-seronegative.

The chain employs TRBV7-7 and TRBJ2-2; D gene uncertain. CDR3 length: 14 amino acids. V shed 1 base and J shed 6 bases, with 9 bases lying between them. Germline V CDR1 and CDR2: SSHAT, FNYEAQ (reference sequence). Written as DNA, the CDR3 is TGTGCCAGCAGCTTAGGGCCGCTTGCCGGGGAGCTGTTTTTT. Translating it yields CASSLGPLAGELFF.

The chain uses TRBV29-1 and TRBJ1-1, with D tentatively TRBD1 (5 bases). CDR1 and CDR2 from the germline V gene are SQVTM and ANQGSEA. This CDR3 comprises 14 residues. Deletions cut 1 base from V and 0 bases from J, with 9 bases between. This CDR3 is CSVEVAGMNTEAFF. CDR3 DNA sequence: TGCAGCGTTGAAGTCGCAGGGATGAACACTGAAGCTTTCTTT.

This clone was seen many times. The chain has TRBV6-1 and TRBJ1-2; a weak D match, TRBD1 (5 bases). Germline assignment: CDR1 MNHNS and CDR2 SASEGT. The CDR3 sequence is 14 residues long. V was cut by 6 bases and J by 7 bases, with 18 bases left in between. CDR3 nucleotides: TGTGCCAGCAGCGAGGCCGGGACTCCACGTGGCTACACCTTC. Translated, it gives CASSEAGTPRGYTF.

V is TRBV7-9 and J is TRBJ1-1; 7 bases map to TRBD1. The CDR3 consists of 13 residues. The J segment lost 4 bases and the V segment lost 5 bases, leaving 4 bases of the junction unmatched. Germline-derived CDR1 and CDR2 are SEHNR and FQNEAQ (reference sequence). The CDR3 DNA reads TGTGCCAGCAGCCTCCCAGGGGGCACTGAAGCTTTCTTT. Encoded protein: CASSLPGGTEAFF.

V usage is TRBV5-8 and J usage is TRBJ2-1; tentatively, D is TRBD2 (5 bases). Between the trimmed V and J ends, which lost 0 bases and 5 bases, there was a span of 15 bases. The length of the CDR3 is 16 residues. Germline CDR1 is SGHTS and CDR2 is YDEGEE. For the CDR3, the DNA is TGTGCCAGCAGCTTGGCACGGGGTTCGGTTGACAATGAGCAGTTCTTC. It encodes CASSLARGSVDNEQFF.

This rearrangement joins TRBV30 to TRBJ1-3, with D possibly TRBD1 on 6 matching bases. V lost 7 bases, J lost 1 base, and 11 bases lay in between. The CDR3 spans 13 residues. CDR1 GTSNPN and CDR2 SVGIG come from the germline V gene (reference sequence). DNA for the CDR3: TGTGCCTCGAACAGGGCTTCTGGAAACACCATATATTTT. Translating gives CASNRASGNTIYF.

The rearrangement links TRBV27 to TRBJ2-7; 11 bases line up with TRBD1. Germline V lookup: CDR1 MNHEY, CDR2 SMNVEV (reference sequence). There are 13 residues in the CDR3. The V segment lost 6 bases and the J segment 3 bases; nucleotides outside the gene matches: 1. The CDR3 DNA reads TGTGCCAGCAGGGACAGGGGGCTCTACGAGCAGTACTTC. It codes for CASRDRGLYEQYF.

V is TRBV4-3 and J is TRBJ2-3; D not certain. The V gene lost 0 bases and the J gene lost 1 base, with 8 bases spanning the gap. Per germline, CDR1 LGHNA and CDR2 YSLEER. This CDR3 contains 15 residues. The CDR3 bases are TGCGCCAGCAGCCAAGAAGCCCCTGGCACAGATACGCAGTATTTT. It is translated as CASSQEAPGTDTQYF.

For this clone: The junction and the germline gene differ at one end; a read error may be behind it. The chain uses TRBV6-6 and TRBJ1-1, with a possible D match to TRBD1 (5 bases). The germline CDR1 and CDR2 sequences are MNHNY and SVGAGI (reference sequence). The CDR3 is 14 residues long. The CDR3 loop is CASSPRRDPAMDEF. In DNA form, the CDR3 reads TGTGCCAGCAGCCCTCGCAGGGATCCGGCAATGGATGAGTTT.

This chain connects TRBV5-1 to TRBJ2-7, with 8 positions matching TRBD1. CDR3 length: 17 amino acids. J was trimmed by 0 bases and V by 0 bases; bases with no gene match: 8. Looked up from germline, CDR1 is SGHRS and CDR2 is YFSETQ. The DNA for the CDR3 is TGCGCCAGCAGCTTGGCCCCGACAGGGGCAAGCTCCTACGAGCAGTACTTC. Translating it yields CASSLAPTGASSYEQYF.

The table lists this clone with a count of one. This chain links TRBV19 with TRBJ2-7, with D maybe TRBD2 (5 bases). Germline V lookup: CDR1 LNHDA, CDR2 SQIVND (reference sequence). Trimming took off 4 bases at V and 1 base at J, with 17 bases between the two ends. The CDR3 extends over 16 amino acids. CDR3 sequence reads: CASSRPTAAASYEQYF. The CDR3 DNA sequence: TGTGCCAGTAGTAGACCCACAGCGGCCGCTTCCTACGAGCAGTACTTC.

This sequence joins TRBV5-6 and TRBJ1-3, with no clear D. This CDR3 is built from 15 residues. Germline V gene data show CDR1 as SGHDT and CDR2 as YYEEEE. The V and J ends lost 0 bases and 7 bases respectively, with 14 bases between them. The DNA for the CDR3 is TGTGCCAGCAGCTTGGCAGGTTGGTCGGTTAACACCATATATTTT. This translates into CASSLAGWSVNTIYF.

A few counts support this clone. The rearrangement uses TRBV6-5 and TRBJ1-5, with unresolved D. The ends were cut back, 4 bases at V and 0 bases at J, with 7 bases in the middle. CDR3 size: 14 residues. The germline V gene has CDR1 MNHEY and CDR2 SVGAGI. The CDR3 reads CASSSLRSNQPQHF. CDR3 DNA: TGTGCCAGCAGTTCGCTACGTAGCAATCAGCCCCAGCATTTT.

The gene calls are TRBV19 and TRBJ2-3, with a tentative D call TRBD2 (5 bases). The CDR3 consists of 15 residues. Trimming took off 3 bases at V and 7 bases at J, with 17 bases between the two ends. Germline assignment: CDR1 LNHDA and CDR2 SQIVND (reference sequence). Here the CDR3 reads CASSISQTRVNTQYF. As DNA, the CDR3 is TGTGCCAGTAGTATTTCTCAGACGCGGGTAAATACGCAGTATTTT.

V usage is TRBV11-1 and J usage is TRBJ2-1; 8 positions agree with TRBD2. V was pared by 7 bases and J by 0 bases, with 8 bases of the junction left unmatched. CDR3 length: 16 amino acids. CDR1 SGHAT and CDR2 FQDESV come from the germline V gene (reference sequence). The CDR3 loop reads CASIPGGGSSYNEQFF. CDR3 DNA: TGTGCCAGCATCCCCGGGGGGGGGAGCTCCTACAATGAGCAGTTCTTC.

To note about this clone: The sample carries other DNA sequences with the same CDR3. This chain connects TRBV4-1 to TRBJ2-7, with TRBD1 identical over 9 bases. The CDR3 sequence is 14 residues long. In germline, CDR1 is MGHRA, CDR2 YSYEKL. V shed 1 base and J 2 bases; nucleotides not matched to a gene: 0. CDR3 coding DNA: TGCGCCAGCAGCCAAGGGGACAGGGCCTACGAGCAGTACTTC. This gives the protein CASSQGDRAYEQYF.

In this sample, this clone turned up a few times. In nucleotides, the CDR3 is TGTGCCAGCAGCCCAGACAGGGGAGGGTTCCACGAGCAGTACTTC. Its protein product is CASSPDRGGFHEQYF. This chain uses TRBV7-9 with TRBJ2-7; tentative D call: TRBD1 (8 bases). Per germline, CDR1 SEHNR and CDR2 FQNEAQ (reference sequence). Trimming cost V 5 bases and J 5 bases, with 19 bases left between them. This CDR3 contains 15 residues.

The rearrangement links TRBV5-4 to TRBJ2-1; 10 positions match TRBD2. This CDR3 is built from 17 residues. V was clipped by 3 bases and J by 4 bases; unmatched bases: 10. Per germline, CDR1 SGHNT and CDR2 YYREEE (reference sequence). CDR3 coding DNA: TGTGCCAGCAGCTCCCGGAAACTAGCGGGGACGTACAATGAGCAGTTCTTC. Encoded protein: CASSSRKLAGTYNEQFF.

V is TRBV6-5 and J is TRBJ2-1; TRBD2 matches at 10 bases. This CDR3 has 16 residues. The J segment lost 8 bases and the V segment lost 4 bases, leaving 11 bases of the junction unmatched. Germline CDR1 reads MNHEY; CDR2 reads SVGAGI. CDR3: CASSSSSSGGRDEQFF. DNA of the CDR3: TGTGCCAGCAGTTCGTCCTCTAGCGGGGGCCGGGATGAGCAGTTCTTC.

J is TRBJ1-1 and V is TRBV11-3; weak D call: TRBD1 (6 bases). The CDR3 is made up of 13 amino acids. Deletions cut 8 bases from V and 1 base from J, with 11 bases between. Germline V gives CDR1 SGHNT, CDR2 YENEEA. The CDR3 coding sequence is TGTGCCAGCGGGCTACAGGGGAACACTGAAGCTTTCTTT. Protein: CASGLQGNTEAFF.